The next 19 T cell receptor beta chains were all read from a single sample in a study of radiotherapy plus CTLA-4 blockade in lung cancer. TCRdb's copy holds only in-frame clones and misses some; the assay was immunoSEQ multiplex PCR. The sample lists roughly 110,000 clones, about 84% occurring once. The source was peripheral blood, collected from a patient treated with radiotherapy plus ipilimumab. These receptors came from a human donor with non-small cell lung cancer that progressed on radiotherapy plus ipilimumab. Some clones in this sample may be carry-over from other donors' samples.

V is TRBV14 and J is TRBJ1-2; TRBD1 matches 10 bases. The CDR3 has 18 amino acids. Germline V gives CDR1 SGHDN, CDR2 FVKESK. Trimming removed 0 bases from V and 6 bases from J; junction bases left unmatched: 13. The DNA of the CDR3 is TGTGCCAGCAGCCAAGACCGCCCTGACAGGGGGCGGAGGAATGGCTACACCTTC. This encodes CASSQDRPDRGRRNGYTF.

The chain uses TRBV7-9 and TRBJ1-1; TRBD1 agrees at 9 bases. The V and J ends lost 6 bases and 5 bases, in that order; junction bases with no gene match: 7. This CDR3 contains 14 residues. Per the germline V gene, CDR1 is SEHNR and CDR2 is FQNEAQ (reference sequence). The CDR3 loop is CASSRQGEITEAFF. CDR3 nucleotide sequence: TGTGCCAGCAGTCGACAGGGGGAGATAACTGAAGCTTTCTTT.

This clone was observed a handful of times. The chain carries TRBV7-9 and TRBJ2-3, with D perhaps TRBD1 or TRBD2 (5 bases each). The CDR3 totals 14 residues. Deletions cut 10 bases from V and 2 bases from J, with 16 bases between. Germline V lookup: CDR1 SEHNR, CDR2 FQNEAQ (reference sequence). The CDR3 loop reads CATYWDQSTDTQYF. The CDR3 DNA is TGTGCCACCTACTGGGACCAATCCACAGATACGCAGTATTTT.

The CDR3 nucleotides are TGTGCCAGCAGCGCCCTCGGGACAGCTACTGAAGCTTTCTTT. Translating it yields CASSALGTATEAFF. The rearrangement uses TRBV7-2 and TRBJ1-1, with 7 bases aligning to TRBD1. Germline V gives CDR1 SGHTA, CDR2 FQGNSA. Losses at the gene ends were 5 bases for V and 5 bases for J; bases not matched to a gene: 8. The CDR3 loop spans 14 amino acids.

This clone was detected only once. The chain uses TRBV9 and TRBJ2-2, with 8 bases that match TRBD2. The V gene end was trimmed by 1 base and the J gene end by 3 bases; junction bases not matched to a gene: 5. The CDR3 is 16 residues long. Germline CDR1 is SGDLS and CDR2 is YYNGEE. CDR3 sequence (DNA): TGTGCCAGCAGCGTACAAGCGGGGGCCCACACCGGGGAGCTGTTTTTT. Translated, it gives CASSVQAGAHTGELFF.

This rearrangement joins TRBV7-9 to TRBJ2-7; D perhaps matches TRBD1 (5 bases). The CDR3 has 14 amino acids. Deletions cut 1 base from V and 5 bases from J, with 12 bases between. Germline V gene data show CDR1 as SEHNR and CDR2 as FQNEAQ (reference sequence). In nucleotides, the CDR3 is TGTGCCAGCAGCTTAGGTGGCAGGGTCCACGAGCAGTACTTC. It specifies CASSLGGRVHEQYF.

The rearrangement links TRBV9 to TRBJ2-5; TRBD1 aligns across 12 bases. CDR1 and CDR2 (germline): SGDLS, YYNGEE. This CDR3 contains 15 residues. With V trimmed by 2 bases and J by 5 bases, 4 bases remained unmatched. CDR3 residues: CASSVGQGAWETQYF. DNA for the CDR3: TGTGCCAGCAGCGTGGGACAGGGGGCTTGGGAGACCCAGTACTTC.

V gene TRBV19 combines with J gene TRBJ2-2; the D is unclear. This CDR3 contains 14 residues. Per germline, CDR1 LNHDA and CDR2 SQIVND (reference sequence). V lost 2 bases and J lost 13, with 17 bases in between. CDR3 loop: CASSIRHWKDGLFF. In DNA form, the CDR3 reads TGTGCCAGTAGTATAAGGCATTGGAAGGATGGGCTGTTTTTT.

The chain uses TRBV2 and TRBJ2-2; D call uncertain. Per the germline V gene, CDR1 is SNHLY and CDR2 is FYNNEI. The ends were cut back, 6 bases at V and 7 bases at J, with 6 bases in the middle. The CDR3 contains 11 residues. The CDR3 reads CASRGIGELFF. CDR3 coding DNA: TGTGCCAGCAGGGGGATCGGGGAGCTGTTTTTT.

This clone was observed once. V and J are TRBV19 and TRBJ1-2; no clear D. This CDR3 spans 11 amino acids. Per germline, CDR1 LNHDA and CDR2 SQIVND (reference sequence). The V end lost 6 bases, the J end lost 4 bases, and 6 bases lay between the germline ends. As DNA, the CDR3 is TGTGCCAGTAGCAGGACCTATGGCTACACCTTC. This encodes CASSRTYGYTF.

This clone came up a few times. A far bigger clonotype differs at one base, so this is likely a read error. This same CDR3 is encoded by further DNA sequences in the sample. The V and J genes are TRBV4-1 and TRBJ2-3; TRBD2 matches 15 bases. Germline lookup yields CDR1 MGHRA and CDR2 YSYEKL. The junction had 2 bases not matched to a gene; V was cut back by 1 base and J by 6 bases. This CDR3 region has 16 residues. The chain's CDR3 is CASSQGTSGGADTQYF. CDR3 sequence (DNA): TGCGCCAGCAGCCAAGGGACTAGCGGGGGGGCCGATACGCAGTATTTT.

The chain links TRBV6-5 to TRBJ1-3; D not resolved. Trimming pared 4 bases from V and 4 bases from J, leaving 17 bases between. This CDR3 is 16 amino acids long. Germline V gene data show CDR1 as MNHEY and CDR2 as SVGAGI. DNA of the CDR3: TGTGCCAGCAGTTCCCTTAGTAGGGAGGCAGGAAACACCATATATTTT. This encodes CASSSLSREAGNTIYF.

The chain joins TRBV5-1 to TRBJ2-1; TRBD2 agrees at 11 bases. V lost 2 bases and J lost 7; bases outside the gene matches: 11. The CDR3 is 17 residues long. CDR1 and CDR2 (germline): SGHRS, YFSETQ. The CDR3 DNA is TGCGCCAGCAGCTTCGAATTAGCGGGGGGGGCGAGGAATGAGCAGTTCTTC. Protein sequence: CASSFELAGGARNEQFF.

The sample holds one count of this clone. This sequence joins TRBV6-1 and TRBJ2-1; 8 nucleotides align to TRBD2. V shed 1 base, J shed 6 bases, and the junction held 5 bases outside the gene matches. This CDR3 contains 15 residues. CDR1 and CDR2 (germline): MNHNS, SASEGT. Written as DNA, the CDR3 is TGTGCCAGCAGTGAAGACGGGGGGGCCTTCAATGAGCAGTTCTTC. This codes for CASSEDGGAFNEQFF.

The chain uses TRBV4-2 and TRBJ2-5; 9 positions agree with TRBD2. CDR1 and CDR2 from the germline V gene are LGHNA and YNFKEQ. This CDR3 has 15 residues. J lost 0 bases, V lost 4 bases, and 3 bases had no gene match. This CDR3 is CASSPLAGDQETQYF. CDR3 nucleotides: TGTGCCAGCAGCCCTTTAGCGGGAGACCAAGAGACCCAGTACTTC.

The J gene is TRBJ1-4, the V gene TRBV7-2; D not certain. CDR1 SGHTA and CDR2 FQGNSA come from the germline V gene. Between the trimmed V and J ends, which lost 2 bases and 5 bases, there was a span of 9 bases. The CDR3 is made up of 14 amino acids. The CDR3 here is CASSLRRSNEKLFF. CDR3 bases: TGTGCCAGCAGCTTACGTCGGTCGAATGAAAAACTGTTTTTT.

This chain connects TRBV5-5 to TRBJ1-6; 10 nucleotides match TRBD1. J was trimmed by 10 bases and V by 5 bases; bases with no gene match: 9. Germline V lookup: CDR1 SGHKS, CDR2 YYEKEE (reference sequence). This CDR3 spans 15 amino acids. The CDR3 here is CASRTGGAGRSPLHF. DNA of the CDR3: TGTGCCAGCAGGACAGGGGGCGCGGGGAGATCACCCCTCCACTTT. The whole variable domain, remainder taken from reference TRBV5-5 and TRBJ1-6, is DAGVTQSPTHLIKTRGQQVTLRCSPISGHKSVSWYQQVLGQGPQFIFQYYEKEERGRGNFPDRFSARQFPNYSSELNVNALLLGDSALYLCASRTGGAGRSPLHFGNGTRLTVT.

In its sample, this clone was seen a few times. This chain uses TRBV2 with TRBJ2-5, with D possibly being TRBD1 (5 bases). The CDR3 spans 11 residues. Germline values: CDR1 SNHLY, CDR2 FYNNEI. Trimming took 8 bases from V and 6 from J, leaving 10 bases between them. CDR3: CASQGTKTQYF. The CDR3 region has the DNA TGTGCCAGCCAGGGCACCAAGACCCAGTACTTC.

With regard to this clone: The junction does not match germline at one end; this may be a read error. The chain combines TRBV7-7 with TRBJ1-3; no clear D gene. The CDR3 covers 14 residues. Germline assignment: CDR1 SSHAT and CDR2 FNYEAQ (reference sequence). Here the CDR3 DNA reads TGTGCTAGCAGCTTAAAGGGAGATGGGGACACCATATATTTT. It is translated as CASSLKGDGDTIYF.